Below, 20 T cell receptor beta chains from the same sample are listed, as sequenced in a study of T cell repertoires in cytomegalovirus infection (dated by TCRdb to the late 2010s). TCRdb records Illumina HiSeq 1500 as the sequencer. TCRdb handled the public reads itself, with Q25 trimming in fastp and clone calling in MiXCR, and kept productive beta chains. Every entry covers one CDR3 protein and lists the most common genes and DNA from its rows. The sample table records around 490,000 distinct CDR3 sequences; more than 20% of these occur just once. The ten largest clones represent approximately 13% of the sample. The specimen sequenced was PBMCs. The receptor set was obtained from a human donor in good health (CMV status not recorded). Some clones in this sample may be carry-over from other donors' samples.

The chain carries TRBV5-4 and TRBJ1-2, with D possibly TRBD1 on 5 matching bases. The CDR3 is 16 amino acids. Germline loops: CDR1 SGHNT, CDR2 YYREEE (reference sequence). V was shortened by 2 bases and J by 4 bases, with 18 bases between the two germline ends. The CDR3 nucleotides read TGTGCCAGCAGCTTCCCCCAGGGACGGGACGCCTATGGCTACACCTTC. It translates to CASSFPQGRDAYGYTF.

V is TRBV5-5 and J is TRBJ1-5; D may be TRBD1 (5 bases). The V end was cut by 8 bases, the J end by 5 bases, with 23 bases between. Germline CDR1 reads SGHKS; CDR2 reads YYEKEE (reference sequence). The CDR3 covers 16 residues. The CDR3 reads CASGVQGEAMDQPQHF. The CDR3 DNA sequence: TGTGCCAGTGGGGTCCAGGGCGAGGCAATGGATCAGCCCCAGCATTTT.

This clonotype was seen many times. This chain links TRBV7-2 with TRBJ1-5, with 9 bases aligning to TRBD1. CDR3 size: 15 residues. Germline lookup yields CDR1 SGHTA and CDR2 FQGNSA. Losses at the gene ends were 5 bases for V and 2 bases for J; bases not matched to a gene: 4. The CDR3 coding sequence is TGTGCCAGCAGCCCGACAGGGGGAGGCAATCAGCCCCAGCATTTT. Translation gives CASSPTGGGNQPQHF.

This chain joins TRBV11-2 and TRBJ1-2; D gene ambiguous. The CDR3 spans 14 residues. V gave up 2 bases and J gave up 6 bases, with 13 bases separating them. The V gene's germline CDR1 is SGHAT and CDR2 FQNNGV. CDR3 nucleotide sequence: TGTGCCAGCAGCTTATCCAGGTCATGGGATGGCTACACCTTC. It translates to CASSLSRSWDGYTF.

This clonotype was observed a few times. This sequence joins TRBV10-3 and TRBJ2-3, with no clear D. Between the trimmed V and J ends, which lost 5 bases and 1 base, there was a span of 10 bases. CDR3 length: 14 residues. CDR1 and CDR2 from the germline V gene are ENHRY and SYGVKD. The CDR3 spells CAISRSVGTDTQYF. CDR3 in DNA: TGTGCCATCAGTCGGAGTGTGGGCACAGATACGCAGTATTTT.

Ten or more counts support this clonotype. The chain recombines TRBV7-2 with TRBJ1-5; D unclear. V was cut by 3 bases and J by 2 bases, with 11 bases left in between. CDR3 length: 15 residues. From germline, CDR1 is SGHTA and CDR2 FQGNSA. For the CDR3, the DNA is TGTGCCAGCAGCTTCGACTCGACGCGCAATCAGCCCCAGCATTTT. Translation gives CASSFDSTRNQPQHF.

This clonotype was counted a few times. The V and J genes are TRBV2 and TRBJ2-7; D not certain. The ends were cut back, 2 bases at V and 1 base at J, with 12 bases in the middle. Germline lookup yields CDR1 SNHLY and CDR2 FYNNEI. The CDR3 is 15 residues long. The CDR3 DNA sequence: TGTGCCAGCAGTGAAAATGGGATGACGTCCTACGAGCAGTACTTC. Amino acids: CASSENGMTSYEQYF.

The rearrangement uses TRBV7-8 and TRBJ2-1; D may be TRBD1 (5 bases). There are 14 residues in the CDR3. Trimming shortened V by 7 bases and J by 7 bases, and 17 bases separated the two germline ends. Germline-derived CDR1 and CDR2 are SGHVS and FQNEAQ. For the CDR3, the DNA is TGTGCCAGCACCTCCCAGGGCGGAGTGAATGAGCAGTTCTTC. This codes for CASTSQGGVNEQFF.

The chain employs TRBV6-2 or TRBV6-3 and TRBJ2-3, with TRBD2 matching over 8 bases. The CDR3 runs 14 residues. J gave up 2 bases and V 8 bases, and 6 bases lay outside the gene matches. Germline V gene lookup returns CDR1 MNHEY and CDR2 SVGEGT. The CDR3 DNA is TGTGCCAGCGGGATAGCGGGGACCACAGATACGCAGTATTTT. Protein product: CASGIAGTTDTQYF.

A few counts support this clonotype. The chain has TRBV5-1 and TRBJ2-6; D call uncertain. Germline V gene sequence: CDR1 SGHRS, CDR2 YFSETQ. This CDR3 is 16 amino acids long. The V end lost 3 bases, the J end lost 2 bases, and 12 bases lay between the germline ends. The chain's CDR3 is CASSSTTPPGANVLTF. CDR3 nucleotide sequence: TGCGCCAGCAGCTCGACAACACCTCCTGGGGCCAACGTCCTGACTTTC.

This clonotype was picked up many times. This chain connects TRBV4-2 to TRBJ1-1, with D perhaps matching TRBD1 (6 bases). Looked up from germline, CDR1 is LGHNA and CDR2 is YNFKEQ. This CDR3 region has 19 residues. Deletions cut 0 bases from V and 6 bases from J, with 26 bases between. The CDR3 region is CASSQDPGGPSLYKAEAFF. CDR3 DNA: TGTGCCAGCAGCCAAGATCCCGGGGGCCCCTCTTTGTATAAGGCTGAAGCTTTCTTT.

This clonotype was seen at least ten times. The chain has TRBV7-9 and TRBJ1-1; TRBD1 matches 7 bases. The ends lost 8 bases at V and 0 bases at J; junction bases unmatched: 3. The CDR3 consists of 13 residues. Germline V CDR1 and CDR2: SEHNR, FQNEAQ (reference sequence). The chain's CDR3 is CASQTGMNTEAFF. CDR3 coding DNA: TGTGCCAGCCAGACAGGGATGAACACTGAAGCTTTCTTT.

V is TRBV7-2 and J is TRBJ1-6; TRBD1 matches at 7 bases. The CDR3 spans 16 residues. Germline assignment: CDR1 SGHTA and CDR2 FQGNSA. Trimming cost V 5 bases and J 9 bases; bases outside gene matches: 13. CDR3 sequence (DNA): TGTGCCAGCAGCCTTCGGGACAGCCCTATGGGTTCACCCCTCCACTTT. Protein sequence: CASSLRDSPMGSPLHF. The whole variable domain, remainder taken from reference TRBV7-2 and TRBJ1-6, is GAGVSQSPSNKVTEKGKDVELRCDPISGHTALYWYRQSLGQGLEFLIYFQGNSAPDKSGLPSDRFSAERTGGSVSTLTIQRTQQEDSAVYLCASSLRDSPMGSPLHFGNGTRLTVT.

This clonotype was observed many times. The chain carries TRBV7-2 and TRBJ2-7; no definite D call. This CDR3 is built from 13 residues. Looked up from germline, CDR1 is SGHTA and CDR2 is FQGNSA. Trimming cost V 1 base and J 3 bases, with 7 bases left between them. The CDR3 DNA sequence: TGTGCCAGCAGCTTAGATCCCGGCTACGAGCAGTACTTC. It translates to CASSLDPGYEQYF.

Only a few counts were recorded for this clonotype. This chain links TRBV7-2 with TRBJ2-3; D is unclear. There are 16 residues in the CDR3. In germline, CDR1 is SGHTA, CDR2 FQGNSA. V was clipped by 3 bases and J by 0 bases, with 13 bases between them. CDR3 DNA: TGTGCCAGCAGCTTCTCACTACAGACTAGCACAGATACGCAGTATTTT. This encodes CASSFSLQTSTDTQYF.

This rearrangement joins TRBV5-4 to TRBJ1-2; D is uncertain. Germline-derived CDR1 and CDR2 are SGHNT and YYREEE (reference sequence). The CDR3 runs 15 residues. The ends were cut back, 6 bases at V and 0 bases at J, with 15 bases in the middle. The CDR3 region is CASNLGLTTNYGYTF. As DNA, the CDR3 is TGTGCCAGCAACCTAGGCCTCACCACTAACTATGGCTACACCTTC.

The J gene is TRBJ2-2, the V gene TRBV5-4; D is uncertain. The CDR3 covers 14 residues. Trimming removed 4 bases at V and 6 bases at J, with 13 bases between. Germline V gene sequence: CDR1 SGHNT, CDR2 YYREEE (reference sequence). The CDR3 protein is CASSTTKYPGELFF. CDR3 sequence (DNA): TGTGCCAGCAGCACAACAAAATATCCCGGGGAGCTGTTTTTT.

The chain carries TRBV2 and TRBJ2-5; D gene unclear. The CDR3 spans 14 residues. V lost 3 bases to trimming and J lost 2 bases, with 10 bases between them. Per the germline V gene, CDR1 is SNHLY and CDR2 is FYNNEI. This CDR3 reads CASSESTHQETQYF. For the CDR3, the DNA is TGTGCCAGCAGTGAGTCGACCCATCAAGAGACCCAGTACTTC.

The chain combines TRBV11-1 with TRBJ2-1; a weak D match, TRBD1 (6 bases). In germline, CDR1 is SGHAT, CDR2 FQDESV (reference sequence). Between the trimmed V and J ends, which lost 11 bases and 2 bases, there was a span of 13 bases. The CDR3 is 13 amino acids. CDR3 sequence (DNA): TGTGCCTCACGCGAGGGGGCCTACAATGAGCAGTTCTTC. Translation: CASREGAYNEQFF.

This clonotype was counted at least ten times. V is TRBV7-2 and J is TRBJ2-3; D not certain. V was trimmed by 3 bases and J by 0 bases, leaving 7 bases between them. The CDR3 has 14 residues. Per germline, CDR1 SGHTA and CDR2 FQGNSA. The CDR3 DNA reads TGTGCCAGCAGCTTGGCGATAAGCACAGATACGCAGTATTTT. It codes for CASSLAISTDTQYF.